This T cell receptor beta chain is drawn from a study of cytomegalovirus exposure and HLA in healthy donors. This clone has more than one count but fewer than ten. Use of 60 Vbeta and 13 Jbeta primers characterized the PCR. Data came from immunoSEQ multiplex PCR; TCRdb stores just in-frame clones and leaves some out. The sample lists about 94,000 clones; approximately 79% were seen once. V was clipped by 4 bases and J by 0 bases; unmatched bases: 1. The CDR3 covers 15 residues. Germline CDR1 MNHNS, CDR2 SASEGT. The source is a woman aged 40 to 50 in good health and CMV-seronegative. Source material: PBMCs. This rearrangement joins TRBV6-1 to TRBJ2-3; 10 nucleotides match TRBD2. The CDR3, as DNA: TGTGCCAGCAGTGCACTAGCGGGGAGCACAGATACGCAGTATTTT. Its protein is CASSALAGSTDTQYF.